The entry below describes one T cell receptor (beta chain). The data derive from a study of blood T cell dynamics during melanoma immunotherapy. Study background: Metastatic melanoma patients received first-line pembrolizumab or nivolumab plus ipilimumab.

Time point given: pre-treatment baseline. The germline gives CDR1 SEHNR, CDR2 FQNEAQ (reference sequence). Trimming shortened V by 1 base and J by 14 bases, and 12 bases separated the two germline ends. The CDR3 runs to 13 residues. DNA loading was fixed at approximately 350 ng for all bulk PBMC samples. The repertoire was sequenced with immunoSEQ multiplex PCR; TCRdb's copy has only in-frame clones and lacks some. The repertoire holds 9,000 to 10,000 clones, with 80% to 90% as singletons. Sequenced material: blood, taken from a patient treated with checkpoint blockade. The receptor was derived from a human donor with melanoma. The chain links TRBV7-9 to TRBJ1-6; D is undetermined. CDR3 residues: CASSLEEELTLHF. The CDR3 coding sequence is TGTGCCAGCAGCTTAGAGGAGGAGTTGACCCTCCACTTT.